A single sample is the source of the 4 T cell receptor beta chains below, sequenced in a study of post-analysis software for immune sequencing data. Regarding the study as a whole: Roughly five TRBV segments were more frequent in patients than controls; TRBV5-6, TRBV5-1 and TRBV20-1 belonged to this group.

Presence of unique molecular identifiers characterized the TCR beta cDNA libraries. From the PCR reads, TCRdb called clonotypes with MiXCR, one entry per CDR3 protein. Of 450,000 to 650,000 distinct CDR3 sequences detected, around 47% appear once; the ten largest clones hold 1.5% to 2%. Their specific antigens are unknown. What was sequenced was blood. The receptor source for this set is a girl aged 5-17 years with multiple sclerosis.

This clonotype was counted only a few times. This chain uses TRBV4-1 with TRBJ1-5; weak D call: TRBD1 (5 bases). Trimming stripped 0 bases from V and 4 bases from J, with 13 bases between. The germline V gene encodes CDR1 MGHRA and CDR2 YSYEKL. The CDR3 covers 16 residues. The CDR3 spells CASSQETRRANQPQHF. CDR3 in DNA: TGCGCCAGCAGCCAAGAAACACGCAGGGCTAATCAGCCCCAGCATTTT.

The CDR3 loop reads CASSEDVSRVKEQFF. The CDR3 DNA follows: TGTGCCAGCAGTGAAGACGTAAGCAGGGTAAAGGAGCAGTTCTTC. The chain is built from TRBV25-1 and TRBJ2-1; D perhaps matches TRBD1 (5 bases). Germline loops: CDR1 MGHDK, CDR2 SYGVNS. The CDR3 loop spans 15 amino acids. Trimming took 2 bases from V and 10 from J, leaving 18 bases between them.

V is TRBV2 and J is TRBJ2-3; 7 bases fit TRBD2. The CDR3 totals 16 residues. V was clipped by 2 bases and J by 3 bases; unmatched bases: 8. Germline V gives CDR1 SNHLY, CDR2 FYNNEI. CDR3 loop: CASSESGAIPTDTQYF. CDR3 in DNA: TGTGCCAGCAGTGAAAGCGGGGCCATTCCTACAGATACGCAGTATTTT.

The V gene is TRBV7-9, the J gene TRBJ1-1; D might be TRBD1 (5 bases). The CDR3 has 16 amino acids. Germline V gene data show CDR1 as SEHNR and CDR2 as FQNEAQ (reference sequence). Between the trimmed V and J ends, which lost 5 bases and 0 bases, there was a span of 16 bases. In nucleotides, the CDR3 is TGTGCCAGCAGCGTGGGGCCAGAGTTCATGAACACTGAAGCTTTCTTT. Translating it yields CASSVGPEFMNTEAFF. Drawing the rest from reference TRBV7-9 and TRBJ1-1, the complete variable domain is DTGVSQNPRHKITKRGQNVTFRCDPISEHNRLYWYRQTLGQGPEFLTYFQNEAQLEKSRLLSDRFSAERPKGSFSTLEIQRTEQGDSAMYLCASSVGPEFMNTEAFFGQGTRLTVV.